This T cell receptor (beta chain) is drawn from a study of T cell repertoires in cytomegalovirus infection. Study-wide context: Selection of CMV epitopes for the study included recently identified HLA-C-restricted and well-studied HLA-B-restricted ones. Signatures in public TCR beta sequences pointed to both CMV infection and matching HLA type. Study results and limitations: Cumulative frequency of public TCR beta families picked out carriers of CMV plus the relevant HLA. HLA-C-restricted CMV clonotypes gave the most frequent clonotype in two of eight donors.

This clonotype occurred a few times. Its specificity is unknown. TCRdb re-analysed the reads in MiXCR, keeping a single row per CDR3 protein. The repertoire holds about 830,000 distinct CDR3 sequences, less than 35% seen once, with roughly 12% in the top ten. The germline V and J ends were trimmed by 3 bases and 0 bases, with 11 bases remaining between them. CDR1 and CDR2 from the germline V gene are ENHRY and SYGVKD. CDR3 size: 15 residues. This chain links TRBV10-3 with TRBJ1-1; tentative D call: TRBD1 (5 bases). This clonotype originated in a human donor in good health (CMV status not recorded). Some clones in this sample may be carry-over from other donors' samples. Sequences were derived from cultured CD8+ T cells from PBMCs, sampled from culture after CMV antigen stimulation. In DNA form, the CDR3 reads TGTGCCATCAGTGACCGGGACTCGGTGAACACTGAAGCTTTCTTT. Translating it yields CAISDRDSVNTEAFF.